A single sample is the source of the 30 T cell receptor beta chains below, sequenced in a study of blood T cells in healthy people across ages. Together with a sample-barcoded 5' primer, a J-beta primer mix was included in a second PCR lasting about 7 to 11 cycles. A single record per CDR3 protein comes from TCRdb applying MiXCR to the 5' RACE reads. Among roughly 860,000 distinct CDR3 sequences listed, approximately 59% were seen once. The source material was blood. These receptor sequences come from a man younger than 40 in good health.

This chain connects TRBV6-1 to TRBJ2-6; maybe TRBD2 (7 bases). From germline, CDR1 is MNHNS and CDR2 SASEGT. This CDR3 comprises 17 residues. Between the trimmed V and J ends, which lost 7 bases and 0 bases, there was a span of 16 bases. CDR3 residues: CASTEGGGASGANVLTF. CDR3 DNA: TGTGCCAGCACCGAAGGGGGAGGGGCCTCTGGGGCCAACGTCCTGACTTTC.

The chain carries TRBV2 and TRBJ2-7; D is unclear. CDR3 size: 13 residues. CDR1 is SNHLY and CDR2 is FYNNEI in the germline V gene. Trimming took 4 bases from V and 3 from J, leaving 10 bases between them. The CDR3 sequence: CASSVGPDYEQYF. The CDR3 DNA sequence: TGTGCCAGCAGTGTTGGGCCCGACTACGAGCAGTACTTC.

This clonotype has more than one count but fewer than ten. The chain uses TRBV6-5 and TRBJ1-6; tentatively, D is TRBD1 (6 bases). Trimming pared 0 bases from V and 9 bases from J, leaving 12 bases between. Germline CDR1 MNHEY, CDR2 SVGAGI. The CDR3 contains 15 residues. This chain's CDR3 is CASSYSQGSGSPLHF. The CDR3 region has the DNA TGTGCCAGCAGTTACTCGCAGGGGTCGGGTTCACCCCTCCACTTT.

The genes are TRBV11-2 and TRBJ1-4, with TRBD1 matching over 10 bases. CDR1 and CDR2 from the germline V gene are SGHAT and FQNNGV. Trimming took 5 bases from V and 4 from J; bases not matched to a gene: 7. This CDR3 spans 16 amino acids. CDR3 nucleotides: TGTGCCAGCAGCCCGGGACAGGGGATTCTTAATGAAAAACTGTTTTTT. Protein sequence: CASSPGQGILNEKLFF. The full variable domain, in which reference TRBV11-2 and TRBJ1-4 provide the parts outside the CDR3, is EAGVAQSPRYKIIEKRQSVAFWCNPISGHATLYWYQQILGQGPKLLIQFQNNGVVDDSQLPKDRFSAERLKGVDSTLKIQPAKLEDSAVYLCASSPGQGILNEKLFFGSGTQLSVL.

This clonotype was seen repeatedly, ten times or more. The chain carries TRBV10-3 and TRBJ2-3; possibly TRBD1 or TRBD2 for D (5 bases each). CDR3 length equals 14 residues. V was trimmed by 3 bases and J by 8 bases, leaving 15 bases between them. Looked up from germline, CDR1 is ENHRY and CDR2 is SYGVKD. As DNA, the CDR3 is TGTGCCATCAGTGACGGTACCTCCGGGACTACGCAGTATTTT. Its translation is CAISDGTSGTTQYF.

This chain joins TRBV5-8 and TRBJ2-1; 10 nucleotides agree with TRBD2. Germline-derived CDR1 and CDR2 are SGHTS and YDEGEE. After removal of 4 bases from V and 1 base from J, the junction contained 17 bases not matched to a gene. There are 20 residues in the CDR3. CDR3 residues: CASSPRIAGGSKLSYNEQFF. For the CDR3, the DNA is TGTGCCAGCAGCCCCCGTATAGCGGGGGGCTCGAAACTATCCTACAATGAGCAGTTCTTC.

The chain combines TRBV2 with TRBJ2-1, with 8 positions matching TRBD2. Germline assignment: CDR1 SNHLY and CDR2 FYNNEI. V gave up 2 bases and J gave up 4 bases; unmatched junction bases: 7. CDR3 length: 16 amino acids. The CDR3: CASSEIAGGNYNEQFF. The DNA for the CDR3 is TGTGCCAGCAGTGAAATTGCGGGGGGCAATTACAATGAGCAGTTCTTC.

This CDR3 reads CSVEAGGADTQYF. CDR3 nucleotides: TGCAGCGTTGAGGCAGGAGGGGCAGATACGCAGTATTTT. This chain connects TRBV29-1 to TRBJ2-3; TRBD2 might be the D (6 bases). The germline CDR1 and CDR2 sequences are SQVTM and ANQGSEA. The CDR3 has 13 amino acids. V was clipped by 3 bases and J by 4 bases, with 11 bases between them.

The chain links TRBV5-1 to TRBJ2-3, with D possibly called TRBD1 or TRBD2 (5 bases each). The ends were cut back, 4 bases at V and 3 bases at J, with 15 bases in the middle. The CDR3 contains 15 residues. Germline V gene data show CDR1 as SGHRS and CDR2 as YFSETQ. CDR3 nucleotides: TGCGCCAGCAGCCTCGAGGGGCTAACAACAGATACGCAGTATTTT. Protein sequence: CASSLEGLTTDTQYF.

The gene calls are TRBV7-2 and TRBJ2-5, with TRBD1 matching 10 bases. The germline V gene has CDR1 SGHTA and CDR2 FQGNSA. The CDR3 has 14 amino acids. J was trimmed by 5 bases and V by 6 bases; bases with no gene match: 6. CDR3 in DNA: TGTGCCAGCAGTTCCTGGGACAGGGGCGAGACCCAGTACTTC. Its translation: CASSSWDRGETQYF.

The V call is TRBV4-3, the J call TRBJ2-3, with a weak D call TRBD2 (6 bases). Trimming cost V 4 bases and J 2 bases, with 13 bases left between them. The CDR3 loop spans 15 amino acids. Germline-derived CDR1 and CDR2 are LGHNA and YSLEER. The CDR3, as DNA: TGCGCCAGCAGCCCCGGGGGAACCGCCACAGATACGCAGTATTTT. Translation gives CASSPGGTATDTQYF.

The CDR3 DNA is TGTGCTAGTGGTTTGAAGGGACAGTCCTATGGCTACACCTTC. Protein: CASGLKGQSYGYTF. The gene calls are TRBV12-5 and TRBJ1-2; TRBD1 matches at 7 bases. CDR3 length: 14 residues. CDR1 is LGHNT and CDR2 is FRNRAP in the germline V gene. J gave up 4 bases and V 2 bases, and 4 bases lay outside the gene matches. The full variable domain, completed using reference TRBV12-5 and TRBJ1-2, is DARVTQTPRHKVTEMGQEVTMRCQPILGHNTVFWYRQTMMQGLELLAYFRNRAPLDDSGMPKDRFSAEMPDATLATLKIQPSEPRDSAVYFCASGLKGQSYGYTFGSGTRLTVV.

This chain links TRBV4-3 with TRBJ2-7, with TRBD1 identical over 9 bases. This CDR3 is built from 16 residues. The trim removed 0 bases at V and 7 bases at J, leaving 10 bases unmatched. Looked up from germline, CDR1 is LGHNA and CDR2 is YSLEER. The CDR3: CASSQDLAQGAREQYF. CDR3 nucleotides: TGCGCCAGCAGCCAAGACTTGGCACAGGGGGCAAGAGAGCAGTACTTC.

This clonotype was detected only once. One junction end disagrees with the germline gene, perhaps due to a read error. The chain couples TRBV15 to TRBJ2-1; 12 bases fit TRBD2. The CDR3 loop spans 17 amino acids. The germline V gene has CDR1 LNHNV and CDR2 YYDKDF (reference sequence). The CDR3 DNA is TGTGCCACCAGCAGAGCTGGACTAGCGGGGAGGGGCAATGCGCAGTTCTTC. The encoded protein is CATSRAGLAGRGNAQFF.

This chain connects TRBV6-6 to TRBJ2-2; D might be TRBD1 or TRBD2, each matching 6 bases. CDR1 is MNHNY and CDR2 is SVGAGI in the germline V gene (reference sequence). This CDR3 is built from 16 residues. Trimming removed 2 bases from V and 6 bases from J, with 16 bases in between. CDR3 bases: TGTGCCAGCAGTTACCTCTCGGGGGCGAGCGCCGGGGAGCTGTTTTTT. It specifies CASSYLSGASAGELFF.

CDR3 bases: TGTGCCAGCAGTCCCCAGGCAGATACGCAGTATTTT. Translating gives CASSPQADTQYF. This rearrangement joins TRBV6-6 to TRBJ2-3; D unresolved. Germline V gene data show CDR1 as MNHNY and CDR2 as SVGAGI (reference sequence). CDR3 length: 12 amino acids. The V end was cut by 5 bases, the J end by 4 bases, with 7 bases between.

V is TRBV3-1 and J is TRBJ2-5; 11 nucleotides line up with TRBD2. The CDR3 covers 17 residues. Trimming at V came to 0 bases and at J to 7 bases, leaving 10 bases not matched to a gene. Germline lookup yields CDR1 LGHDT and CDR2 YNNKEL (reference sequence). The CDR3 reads CASSQDGGLAGGTTQYF. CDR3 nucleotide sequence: TGTGCCAGCAGCCAAGATGGTGGACTAGCGGGTGGTACGACCCAGTACTTC.

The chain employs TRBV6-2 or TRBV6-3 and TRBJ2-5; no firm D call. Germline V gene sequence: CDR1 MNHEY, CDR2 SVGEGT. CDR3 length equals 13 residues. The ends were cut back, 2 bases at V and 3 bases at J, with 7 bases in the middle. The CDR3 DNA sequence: TGTGCCAGCAGTTACCTCTTCGAAGAGACCCAGTACTTC. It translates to CASSYLFEETQYF.

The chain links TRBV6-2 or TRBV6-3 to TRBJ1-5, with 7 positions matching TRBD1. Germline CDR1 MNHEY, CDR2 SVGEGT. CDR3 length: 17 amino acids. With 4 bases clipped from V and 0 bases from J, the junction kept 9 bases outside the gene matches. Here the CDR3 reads CASSSDYGTASNQPQHF. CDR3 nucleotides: TGTGCCAGCAGTTCAGATTACGGGACAGCTAGCAATCAGCCCCAGCATTTT.

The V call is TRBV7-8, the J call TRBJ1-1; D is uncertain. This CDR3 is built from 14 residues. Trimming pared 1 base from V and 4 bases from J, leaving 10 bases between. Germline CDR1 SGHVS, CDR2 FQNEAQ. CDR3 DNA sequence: TGTGCCAGCAGCTTAGGGTATTTGAGCACTGAAGCTTTCTTT. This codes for CASSLGYLSTEAFF.

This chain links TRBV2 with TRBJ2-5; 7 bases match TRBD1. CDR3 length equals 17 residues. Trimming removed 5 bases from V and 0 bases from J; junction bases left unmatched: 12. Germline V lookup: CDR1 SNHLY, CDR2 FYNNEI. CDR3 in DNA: TGTGCCAGCAGTCAGACAGGGAACTACATGTACCAAGAGACCCAGTACTTC. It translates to CASSQTGNYMYQETQYF.

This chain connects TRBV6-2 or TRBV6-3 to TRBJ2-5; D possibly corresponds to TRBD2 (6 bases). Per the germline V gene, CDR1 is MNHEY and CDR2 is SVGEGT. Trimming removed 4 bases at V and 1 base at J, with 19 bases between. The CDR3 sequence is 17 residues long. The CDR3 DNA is TGTGCCAGCAGTTTAGCCGGGGGTGGACACCGCCAAGAGACCCAGTACTTC. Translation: CASSLAGGGHRQETQYF.

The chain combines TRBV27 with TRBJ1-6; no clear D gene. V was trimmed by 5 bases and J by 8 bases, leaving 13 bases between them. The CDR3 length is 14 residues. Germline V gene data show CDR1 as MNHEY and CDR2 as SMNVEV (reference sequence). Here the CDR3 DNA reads TGTGCCAGCAGTCAGCGGTACAGAGATTCACCCCTCCACTTT. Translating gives CASSQRYRDSPLHF.

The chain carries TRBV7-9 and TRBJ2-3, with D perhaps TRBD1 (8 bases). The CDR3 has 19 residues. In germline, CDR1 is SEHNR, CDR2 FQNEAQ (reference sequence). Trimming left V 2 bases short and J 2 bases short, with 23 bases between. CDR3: CASSLKFGRTGFDTDTQYF. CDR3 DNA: TGTGCCAGCAGCTTAAAGTTCGGGAGGACAGGGTTCGACACAGATACGCAGTATTTT.

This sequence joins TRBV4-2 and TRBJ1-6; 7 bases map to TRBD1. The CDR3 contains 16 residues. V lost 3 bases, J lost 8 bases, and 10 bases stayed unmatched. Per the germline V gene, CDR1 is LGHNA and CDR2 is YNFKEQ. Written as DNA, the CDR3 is TGTGCCAGCAGCCAGAATGGACAGGCCGACCATTCACCCCTCCACTTT. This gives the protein CASSQNGQADHSPLHF.

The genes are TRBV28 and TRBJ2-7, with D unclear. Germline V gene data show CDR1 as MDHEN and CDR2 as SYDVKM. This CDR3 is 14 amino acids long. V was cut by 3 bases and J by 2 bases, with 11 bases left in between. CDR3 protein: CASSFSGLAYEQYF. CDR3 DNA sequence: TGTGCCAGCAGTTTTTCTGGCTTGGCCTACGAGCAGTACTTC.

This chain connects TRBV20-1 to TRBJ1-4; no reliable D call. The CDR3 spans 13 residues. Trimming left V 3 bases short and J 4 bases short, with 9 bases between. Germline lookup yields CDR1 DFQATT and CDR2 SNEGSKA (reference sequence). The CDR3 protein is CSASPGINEKLFF. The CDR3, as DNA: TGCAGTGCTAGTCCCGGCATTAATGAAAAACTGTTTTTT.

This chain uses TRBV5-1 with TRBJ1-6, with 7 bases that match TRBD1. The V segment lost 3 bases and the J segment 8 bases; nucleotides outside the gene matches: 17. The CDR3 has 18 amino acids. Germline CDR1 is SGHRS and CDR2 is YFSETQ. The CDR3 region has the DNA TGCGCCAGCAGCTCCACCCCCGCCCGGGACAGAAATGATTCACCCCTCCACTTT. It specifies CASSSTPARDRNDSPLHF. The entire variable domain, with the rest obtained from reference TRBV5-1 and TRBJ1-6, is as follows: KAGVTQTPRYLIKTRGQQVTLSCSPISGHRSVSWYQQTPGQGLQFLFEYFSETQRNKGNFPGRFSGRQFSNSRSEMNVSTLELGDSALYLCASSSTPARDRNDSPLHFGNGTRLTVT.

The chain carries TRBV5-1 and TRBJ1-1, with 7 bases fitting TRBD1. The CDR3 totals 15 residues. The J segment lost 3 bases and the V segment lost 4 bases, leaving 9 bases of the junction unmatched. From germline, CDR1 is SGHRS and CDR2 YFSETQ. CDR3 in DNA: TGCGCCAGCAGCCAAGACAGGGTGGCAGACACTGAAGCTTTCTTT. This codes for CASSQDRVADTEAFF.

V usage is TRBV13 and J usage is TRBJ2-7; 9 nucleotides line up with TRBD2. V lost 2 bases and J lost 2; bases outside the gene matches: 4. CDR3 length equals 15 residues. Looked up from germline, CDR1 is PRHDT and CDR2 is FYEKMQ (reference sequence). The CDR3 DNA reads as TGTGCCAGCAGCTTAAAGCTAGCGGGAACCTACGAGCAGTACTTC. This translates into CASSLKLAGTYEQYF.